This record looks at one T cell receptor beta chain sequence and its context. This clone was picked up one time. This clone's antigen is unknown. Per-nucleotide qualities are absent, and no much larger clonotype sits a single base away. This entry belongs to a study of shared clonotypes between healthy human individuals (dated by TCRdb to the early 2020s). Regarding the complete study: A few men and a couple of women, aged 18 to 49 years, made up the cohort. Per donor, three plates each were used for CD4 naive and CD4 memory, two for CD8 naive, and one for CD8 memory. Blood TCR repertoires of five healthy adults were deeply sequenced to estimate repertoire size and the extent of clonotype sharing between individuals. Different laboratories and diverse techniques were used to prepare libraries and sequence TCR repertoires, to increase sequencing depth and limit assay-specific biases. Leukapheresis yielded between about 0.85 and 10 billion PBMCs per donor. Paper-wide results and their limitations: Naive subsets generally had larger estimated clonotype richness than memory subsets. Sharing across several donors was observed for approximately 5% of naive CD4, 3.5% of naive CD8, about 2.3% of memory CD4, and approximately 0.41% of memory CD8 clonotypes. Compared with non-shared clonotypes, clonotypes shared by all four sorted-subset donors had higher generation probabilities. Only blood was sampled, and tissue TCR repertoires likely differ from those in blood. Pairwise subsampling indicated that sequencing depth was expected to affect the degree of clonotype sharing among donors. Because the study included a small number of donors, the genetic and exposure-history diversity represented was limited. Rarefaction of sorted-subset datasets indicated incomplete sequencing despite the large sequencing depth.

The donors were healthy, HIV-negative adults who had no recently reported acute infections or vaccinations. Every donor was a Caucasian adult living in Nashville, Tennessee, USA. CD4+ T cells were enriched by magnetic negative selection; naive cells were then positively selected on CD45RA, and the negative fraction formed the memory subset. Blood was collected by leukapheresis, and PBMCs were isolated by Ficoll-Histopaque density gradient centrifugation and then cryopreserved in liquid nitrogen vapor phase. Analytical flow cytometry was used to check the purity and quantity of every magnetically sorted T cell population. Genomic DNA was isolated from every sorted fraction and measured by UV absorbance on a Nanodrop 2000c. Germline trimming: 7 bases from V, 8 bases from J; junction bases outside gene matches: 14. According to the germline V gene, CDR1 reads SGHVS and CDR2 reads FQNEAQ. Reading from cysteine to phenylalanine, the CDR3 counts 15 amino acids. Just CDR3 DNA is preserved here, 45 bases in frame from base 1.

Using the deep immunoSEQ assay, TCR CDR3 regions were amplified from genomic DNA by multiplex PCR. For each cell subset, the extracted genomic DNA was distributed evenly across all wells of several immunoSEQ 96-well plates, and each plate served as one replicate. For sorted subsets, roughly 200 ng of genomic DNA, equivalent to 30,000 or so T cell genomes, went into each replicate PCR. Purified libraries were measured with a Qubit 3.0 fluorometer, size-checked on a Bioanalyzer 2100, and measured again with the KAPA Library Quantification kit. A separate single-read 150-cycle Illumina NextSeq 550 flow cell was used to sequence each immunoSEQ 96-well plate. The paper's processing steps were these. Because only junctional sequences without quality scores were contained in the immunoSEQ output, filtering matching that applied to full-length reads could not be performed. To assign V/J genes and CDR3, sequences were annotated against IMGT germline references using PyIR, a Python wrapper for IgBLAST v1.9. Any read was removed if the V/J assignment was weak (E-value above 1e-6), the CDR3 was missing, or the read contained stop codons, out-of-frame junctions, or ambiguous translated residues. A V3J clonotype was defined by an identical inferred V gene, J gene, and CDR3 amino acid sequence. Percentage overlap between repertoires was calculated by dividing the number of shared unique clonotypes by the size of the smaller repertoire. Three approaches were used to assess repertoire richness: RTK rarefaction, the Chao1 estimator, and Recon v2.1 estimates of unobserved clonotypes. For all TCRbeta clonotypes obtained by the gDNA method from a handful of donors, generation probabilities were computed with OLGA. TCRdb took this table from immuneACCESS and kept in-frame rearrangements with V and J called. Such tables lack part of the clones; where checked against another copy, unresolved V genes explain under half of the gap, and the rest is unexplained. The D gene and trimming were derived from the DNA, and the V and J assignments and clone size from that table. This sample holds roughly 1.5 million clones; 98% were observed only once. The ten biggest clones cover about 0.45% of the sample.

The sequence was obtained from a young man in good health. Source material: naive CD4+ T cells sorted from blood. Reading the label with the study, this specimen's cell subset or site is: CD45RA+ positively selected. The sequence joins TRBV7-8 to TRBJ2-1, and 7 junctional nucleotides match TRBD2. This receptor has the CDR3 CASTPVAGVGDEQFF. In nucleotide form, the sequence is TGTGCCAGCACTCCGGTGGCGGGAGTGGGCGATGAGCAGTTCTTC.